This paragraph reports one T cell receptor (beta chain). This sample is drawn from a study of CD8 T cells in Susac syndrome. Reverse transcription used roughly 0.5 to 1 ug RNA and random hexamers. Amplification of TCR beta CDR3 by immunoSEQ multiplex PCR spanned 54 Vbeta and 13 Jbeta. TCRdb re-derived calls from the immunoSEQ multiplex PCR reads in MiXCR, one entry per CDR3 protein. This sample has 200,000 or so distinct CDR3 sequences, with approximately 90% found just once. Material for sequencing was CD8+ T cells from PBMCs. This receptor was identified in a human donor with multiple sclerosis.

The CDR3, as DNA: TGTGCCAGCAGCCCCGAACAGGGGGCCATCTACGAGCAGTACTTC. Translating gives CASSPEQGAIYEQYF. The gene calls are TRBV7-9 and TRBJ2-7, with 9 bases fitting TRBD1. The trim removed 5 bases at V and 3 bases at J, leaving 8 bases unmatched. CDR3 size: 15 residues. The germline V gene encodes CDR1 SEHNR and CDR2 FQNEAQ (reference sequence).